The clone carrying this T cell receptor beta chain was picked up a small number of times. Time point noted: baseline pretreatment blood. Indicated treatment: 15 Gy SBRT to primary tumor, nephrectomy 4 weeks later. Sequencing used immunoSEQ multiplex PCR; TCRdb keeps in-frame clones, though not all of them. In the table there are approximately 150,000 clones, around 78% of which are singletons. The data stem from a study of radiation and T cells in renal cell carcinoma. The germline CDR1 and CDR2 sequences are MNHNY and SVGAGI (reference sequence). V was clipped by 11 bases and J by 5 bases, with 18 bases between them. The CDR3 covers 13 residues.

The source is a woman in her 50s with renal cell carcinoma. This chain connects TRBV6-6 to TRBJ1-2; a weak D match, TRBD1 (5 bases). The sequenced sample was blood, obtained from a patient whose treatment included radiotherapy and nephrectomy. Written as DNA, the CDR3 is TGTGCCTCCCAAGGGGAGATTTATTATGGCTACACCTTC. As protein: CASQGEIYYGYTF.